This entry lists 24 T cell receptor beta chains sequenced from one sample in a study of shared clonotypes between healthy human individuals. Some clones are missing from TCRdb's copy, which holds only in-frame ones; the method was immunoSEQ multiplex PCR. This sample has over a million clones, with 75% to 80% found just once. Sequenced input: memory CD4+ T cells from PBMCs. The subset here: CD45RA-negative fraction. The source of these receptors is a man in his late teens or twenties in good health. Some clones in this sample may be carry-over from other donors' samples.

This chain uses TRBV10-1 with TRBJ2-1, with D possibly TRBD1 on 7 matching bases. The CDR3 consists of 15 residues. CDR1 and CDR2 from the germline V gene are WNHNN and SYGVQD (reference sequence). Between the trimmed V and J ends, which lost 0 bases and 8 bases, there was a span of 14 bases. This CDR3 is CASSESRTGGDEQFF. Written as DNA, the CDR3 is TGCGCCAGCAGTGAGTCAAGGACAGGAGGGGATGAGCAGTTCTTC.

The chain uses TRBV7-9 and TRBJ2-5; D may be TRBD1 (5 bases). Germline V gene sequence: CDR1 SEHNR, CDR2 FQNEAQ (reference sequence). This CDR3 has 14 amino acids. The V gene lost 5 bases and the J gene lost 1 base, with 11 bases spanning the gap. The CDR3 is CASSKRGSQETQYF. The CDR3 nucleotides read TGTGCCAGCAGCAAAAGGGGTTCCCAAGAGACCCAGTACTTC.

The chain is built from TRBV7-3 and TRBJ2-3; a weak D match, TRBD1 (6 bases). V lost 5 bases, J lost 4 bases, and 10 bases lay in between. CDR3 length: 13 amino acids. Germline CDR1 reads SGHTA; CDR2 reads FQGTGA. CDR3 sequence (DNA): TGTGCCAGCAGCAACCAGGGGTCAGATACGCAGTATTTT. This gives the protein CASSNQGSDTQYF.

This sequence joins TRBV28 and TRBJ1-1; D is perhaps TRBD1 (5 bases). V was pared by 1 base and J by 6 bases, with 15 bases between. CDR3 length: 15 residues. Germline V gene data show CDR1 as MDHEN and CDR2 as SYDVKM. The DNA of the CDR3 is TGTGCCAGCAGTTTATTGGCAGGGTTTCTCTCTGAAGCTTTCTTT. This codes for CASSLLAGFLSEAFF.

This clone was recorded only once. The rearrangement uses TRBV5-6 and TRBJ2-6; no definite D call. V shed 5 bases and J shed 0 bases, with 9 bases lying between them. This CDR3 has 15 amino acids. Germline CDR1 SGHDT, CDR2 YYEEEE. The CDR3 protein is CASRYKPSGANVLTF. The CDR3 DNA sequence: TGTGCCAGCAGATATAAGCCCTCTGGGGCCAACGTCCTGACTTTC. The complete variable domain, with remaining parts taken from reference TRBV5-6 and TRBJ2-6, reads DAGVTQSPTHLIKTRGQQVTLRCSPKSGHDTVSWYQQALGQGPQFIFQYYEEEERQRGNFPDRFSGHQFPNYSSELNVNALLLGDSALYLCASRYKPSGANVLTFGAGSRLTVL.

There are many counts of this clone. At the DNA level, this CDR3 is encoded by other sequences in the same sample as well. The chain joins TRBV7-3 to TRBJ2-3; 9 nucleotides line up with TRBD1. CDR3 size: 14 residues. CDR1 and CDR2 from the germline V gene are SGHTA and FQGTGA. The V gene end was trimmed by 5 bases and the J gene end by 4 bases; junction bases not matched to a gene: 4. The CDR3 DNA is TGTGCCAGCAGCCCGGGGACAGGGTCAGATACGCAGTATTTT. As protein: CASSPGTGSDTQYF.

The chain links TRBV7-9 to TRBJ2-3; the D gene is possibly TRBD2 (6 bases). The ends were cut back, 0 bases at V and 6 bases at J, with 7 bases in the middle. This CDR3 contains 13 residues. Looked up from germline, CDR1 is SEHNR and CDR2 is FQNEAQ (reference sequence). This chain's CDR3 is CASSLAAGDTQYF. The DNA for the CDR3 is TGTGCCAGCAGCTTAGCTGCGGGGGATACGCAGTATTTT.

The CDR3, as DNA: TGTGCCACTGGGACAGGGGGCGAGAACACTGAAGCTTTCTTT. It translates to CATGTGGENTEAFF. The V call is TRBV6-5, the J call TRBJ1-1, with 12 bases matching TRBD1. The CDR3 contains 14 residues. Per germline, CDR1 MNHEY and CDR2 SVGAGI. Unmatched junction bases numbered 4, after V lost 10 bases and J lost 1 base.

V is TRBV7-2 and J is TRBJ1-4; no clear D gene. Germline V gives CDR1 SGHTA, CDR2 FQGNSA. CDR3 length: 15 residues. Trimming shortened V by 5 bases and J by 8 bases, and 18 bases separated the two germline ends. CDR3 loop: CASSRGPLGGEKLFF. CDR3 sequence (DNA): TGTGCCAGCAGCCGTGGTCCTCTCGGAGGAGAAAAACTGTTTTTT.

This chain uses TRBV5-1 with TRBJ2-7, with 13 positions matching TRBD2. Losses at the gene ends were 4 bases for V and 3 bases for J; bases not matched to a gene: 7. This CDR3 is built from 16 residues. Germline V gene lookup returns CDR1 SGHRS and CDR2 YFSETQ. The CDR3 region is CASSQGLAGVGYEQYF. The CDR3 nucleotides read TGCGCCAGCAGCCAAGGACTAGCGGGAGTCGGCTACGAGCAGTACTTC.

The rearrangement uses TRBV5-1 and TRBJ2-1, with 9 bases identical to TRBD2. Germline V gene lookup returns CDR1 SGHRS and CDR2 YFSETQ. The ends lost 5 bases at V and 8 bases at J; junction bases unmatched: 11. The CDR3 spans 15 residues. CDR3 nucleotide sequence: TGCGCCAGCAGTTTAGCGGGAGAGGAGGTCGATGAGCAGTTCTTC. It translates to CASSLAGEEVDEQFF.

In the case of this clone: Other DNA sequences in the sample encode the same CDR3. The chain carries TRBV7-9 and TRBJ2-1; unclear D gene. The CDR3 sequence is 17 residues long. The germline CDR1 and CDR2 sequences are SEHNR and FQNEAQ (reference sequence). Trimming took off 0 bases at V and 1 base at J, with 13 bases between the two ends. The CDR3 nucleotides are TGTGCCAGCAGCTTAGCTTCCCGAGGCGGATCCTACAATGAGCAGTTCTTC. Residues: CASSLASRGGSYNEQFF. The entire variable domain, with the rest obtained from reference TRBV7-9 and TRBJ2-1, is as follows: DTGVSQNPRHKITKRGQNVTFRCDPISEHNRLYWYRQTLGQGPEFLTYFQNEAQLEKSRLLSDRFSAERPKGSFSTLEIQRTEQGDSAMYLCASSLASRGGSYNEQFFGPGTRLTVL.

This chain joins TRBV15 and TRBJ1-4; tentative D call: TRBD1 (6 bases). The CDR3 spans 15 residues. Germline V gene lookup returns CDR1 LNHNV and CDR2 YYDKDF (reference sequence). Trimming stripped 1 base from V and 4 bases from J, with 10 bases between. CDR3 coding DNA: TGTGCCACCAGCAGAGGGAAACAGGGTAATGAAAAACTGTTTTTT. It is translated as CATSRGKQGNEKLFF.

The V and J genes are TRBV18 and TRBJ2-1; 9 positions agree with TRBD2. V shed 8 bases and J 7 bases; nucleotides not matched to a gene: 9. Germline V gives CDR1 KGHSH, CDR2 LQKENI. This CDR3 contains 14 residues. Here the CDR3 reads CASTPGLAGNEQFF. The DNA for the CDR3 is TGTGCCAGCACCCCAGGGCTAGCGGGAAATGAGCAGTTCTTC.

The chain couples TRBV28 to TRBJ2-4; D is possibly TRBD1 (6 bases). The V end was cut by 1 base, the J end by 1 base, with 14 bases between. The CDR3 has 17 residues. The germline V gene encodes CDR1 MDHEN and CDR2 SYDVKM. The CDR3 nucleotides read TGTGCCAGCAGTTTATTAGGACAGACCGGTGCCAAAAACATTCAGTACTTC. Translation gives CASSLLGQTGAKNIQYF.

This clone was detected ten times or more. The identical CDR3 is also encoded by other nucleotide sequences in the sample. The V and J genes are TRBV6-1 and TRBJ2-5; D is undetermined. Between the trimmed V and J ends, which lost 0 bases and 5 bases, there was a span of 10 bases. Germline assignment: CDR1 MNHNS and CDR2 SASEGT. The CDR3 length is 14 residues. As DNA, the CDR3 is TGTGCCAGCAGTGAAGCGGGTTCTCGGGAGACCCAGTACTTC. This codes for CASSEAGSRETQYF.

A note on this clone: At one boundary the junction diverges from the germline segment, which might be a read error. The rearrangement uses TRBV7-9 and TRBJ2-3; D remains unclear. Germline values: CDR1 SEHNR, CDR2 FQNEAQ (reference sequence). The CDR3 loop spans 11 amino acids. CDR3 DNA sequence: TGTGCCGGCAGCCCCCTCCCTACGCAGTATTTT. It codes for CAGSPLPTQYF.

This clone showed up just once. Different DNA sequences within this sample yield the same CDR3. The genes are TRBV18 and TRBJ2-5; possible D gene TRBD1, 6 bases. CDR1 and CDR2 (germline): KGHSH, LQKENI. Trimming stripped 5 bases from V and 3 bases from J, with 7 bases between. This CDR3 has 12 residues. The chain's CDR3 is CASSNREETQYF. CDR3 in DNA: TGTGCCAGCTCAAACAGGGAAGAGACCCAGTACTTC. The entire variable domain, with the rest obtained from reference TRBV18 and TRBJ2-5, is as follows: NAGVMQNPRHLVRRRGQEARLRCSPMKGHSHVYWYRQLPEEGLKFMVYLQKENIIDESGMPKERFSAEFPKEGPSILRIQQVVRGDSAAYFCASSNREETQYFGPGTRLLVL.

The chain has TRBV27 and TRBJ1-1; no clear D. The V and J ends lost 4 bases and 1 base respectively, with 7 bases between them. Germline values: CDR1 MNHEY, CDR2 SMNVEV (reference sequence). The CDR3 spans 13 residues. The CDR3 DNA is TGTGCCAGCAGTTCACCTAAGAACACTGAAGCTTTCTTT. It is translated as CASSSPKNTEAFF.

The V and J genes are TRBV6-5 and TRBJ2-2, with D possibly matching TRBD2 (7 bases). The germline V and J ends were trimmed by 7 bases and 6 bases, with 18 bases remaining between them. Per germline, CDR1 MNHEY and CDR2 SVGAGI. The length of the CDR3 is 15 residues. CDR3 DNA sequence: TGTGCCAGCACCCCCCAGGGCGGGGGCGCCGGGGAGCTGTTTTTT. Translating it yields CASTPQGGGAGELFF.

This rearrangement joins TRBV7-9 to TRBJ1-3; TRBD1 matches 7 bases. The V gene's germline CDR1 is SEHNR and CDR2 FQNEAQ (reference sequence). The V and J ends lost 4 bases and 0 bases, in that order; junction bases with no gene match: 12. This CDR3 is 18 amino acids long. The CDR3 nucleotides read TGTGCCAGCAGCTCCGATAACAGGGGAATTGGCTCTGGAAACACCATATATTTT. Protein: CASSSDNRGIGSGNTIYF.

To note about this clone: The sample has other DNA sequences that encode this CDR3 too. The chain recombines TRBV28 with TRBJ2-7; 8 nucleotides align to TRBD1. CDR1 and CDR2 from the germline V gene are MDHEN and SYDVKM. This CDR3 spans 14 amino acids. V was clipped by 6 bases and J by 2 bases; unmatched bases: 6. The CDR3 bases are TGTGCCAGCAGCTTAACAGGGGGGACCTACGAGCAGTACTTC. Translating gives CASSLTGGTYEQYF.

The chain has TRBV27 and TRBJ2-6; D not certain. Germline values: CDR1 MNHEY, CDR2 SMNVEV (reference sequence). The CDR3 is 15 amino acids. With 6 bases removed from V and 2 bases from J, the gap between germline ends came to 11 bases. CDR3: CASRPGRAGANVLTF. The CDR3 region has the DNA TGTGCCAGCAGACCAGGCAGAGCTGGGGCCAACGTCCTGACTTTC. The complete variable domain, with remaining parts taken from reference TRBV27 and TRBJ2-6, reads EAQVTQNPRYLITVTGKKLTVTCSQNMNHEYMSWYRQDPGLGLRQIYYSMNVEVTDKGDVPEGYKVSRKEKRNFPLILESPSPNQTSLYFCASRPGRAGANVLTFGAGSRLTVL.

This clone has only a few counts. The chain uses TRBV9 and TRBJ2-1; D not resolved. V lost 6 bases and J 5 bases, leaving 15 bases between the germline ends. The CDR3 is made up of 14 amino acids. Per germline, CDR1 SGDLS and CDR2 YYNGEE. The CDR3 DNA reads TGTGCCAGCACCCTTAAAGGAACAGACAATGAGCAGTTCTTC. Translation gives CASTLKGTDNEQFF. The full variable domain, its missing parts supplied by reference TRBV9 and TRBJ2-1, is DSGVTQTPKHLITATGQRVTLRCSPRSGDLSVYWYQQSLDQGLQFLIQYYNGEERAKGNILERFSAQQFPDLHSELNLSSLELGDSALYFCASTLKGTDNEQFFGPGTRLTVL.